The rows below give T cell receptor beta chains drawn from one sample of a study of response to subunit inactivated influenza vaccine. TCRdb re-analysed the RT-PCR reads in MiXCR, keeping a single row per CDR3 protein. In the table there are about 180,000 distinct CDR3 sequences, around 9% of which are singletons. Here the sequenced sample was non-naive T cells sorted from PBMCs, taken on the day of vaccination. The receptors stem from a man in his fifties who received an inactivated influenza vaccine. CDR3s include the opening cysteine and the closing phenylalanine or tryptophan. The order of the fields is J gene, D gene, V gene, clone size, CDR3 protein, CDR3 DNA. A D gene is named only where the DNA matches it firmly. Size is stated for part of the rows, as once, few or many counts, or as a class when the clone is expanded.

j_call: TRBJ1-2; d_call: NA; v_call: TRBV20-1; clone_size: NA; cdr3_aa: CSARAGGDYGYTF; cdr3_nt: TGCAGTGCTAGAGCCGGCGGGGACTATGGCTACACCTTC
j_call: TRBJ2-1; d_call: NA; v_call: TRBV11-2; clone_size: many; cdr3_aa: CASSSRSVQGGGVYEQFF; cdr3_nt: TGTGCCAGCAGCTCTAGGTCCGTTCAGGGTGGGGGCGTCTATGAGCAGTTCTTC
j_call: TRBJ2-5; d_call: NA; v_call: TRBV12-3/TRBV12-4; clone_size: NA; cdr3_aa: CASSFHGETQYF; cdr3_nt: TGTGCCAGCAGTTTTCATGGGGAGACCCAGTACTTC
j_call: TRBJ1-3; d_call: NA; v_call: TRBV27; clone_size: few; cdr3_aa: CASSPLYRADTIYF; cdr3_nt: TGTGCCAGCAGTCCGCTTTACAGGGCGGACACCATATATTTT
j_call: TRBJ2-1; d_call: NA; v_call: TRBV12-3/TRBV12-4; clone_size: medium-sized; cdr3_aa: CASSLRDFGVF; cdr3_nt: TGTGCCAGCAGTCTAAGGGACTTTGGGGTTTTC
j_call: TRBJ2-1; d_call: TRBD1; v_call: TRBV7-3; clone_size: few; cdr3_aa: CASSLGTGSGEQFF; cdr3_nt: TGTGCCAGCAGCTTAGGGACAGGGTCTGGTGAGCAGTTCTTC
j_call: TRBJ2-5; d_call: NA; v_call: TRBV7-9; clone_size: NA; cdr3_aa: CASSQPPQETQYF; cdr3_nt: TGTGCCAGCAGCCAACCCCCCCAAGAGACCCAGTACTTC
j_call: TRBJ1-6; d_call: NA; v_call: TRBV6-6; clone_size: many; cdr3_aa: CAVVGNFNSPLHF; cdr3_nt: TGTGCCGTGGTAGGGAACTTTAATTCACCCCTCCACTTT
j_call: TRBJ2-1; d_call: NA; v_call: TRBV20-1; clone_size: few; cdr3_aa: CSARHLRLSGIRNEQFF; cdr3_nt: TGCAGTGCTCGTCACCTGCGGCTAAGCGGTATTAGAAATGAGCAGTTCTTC
j_call: TRBJ1-4; d_call: NA; v_call: TRBV3-1; clone_size: NA; cdr3_aa: CASSQGEKLFF; cdr3_nt: TGTGCCAGCAGCCAAGGGGAAAAACTGTTTTTT
j_call: TRBJ2-1; d_call: NA; v_call: TRBV29-1; clone_size: many; cdr3_aa: CSVVADWYNEQFF; cdr3_nt: TGCAGCGTTGTAGCGGACTGGTACAATGAGCAGTTCTTC
j_call: TRBJ2-7; d_call: NA; v_call: TRBV7-8; clone_size: many; cdr3_aa: CASSDLQWDSYEQYF; cdr3_nt: TGTGCCAGCAGCGACCTACAGTGGGACTCCTACGAGCAGTACTTC
j_call: TRBJ1-5; d_call: TRBD1; v_call: TRBV2; clone_size: NA; cdr3_aa: CASKEDPQGNQPQHF; cdr3_nt: TGTGCCAGCAAGGAGGATCCACAGGGGAATCAGCCCCAGCATTTT
j_call: TRBJ2-7; d_call: TRBD2; v_call: TRBV7-8; clone_size: few; cdr3_aa: CASSPAGGRTGEQYF; cdr3_nt: TGTGCCAGCAGCCCAGCTGGCGGGAGGACGGGGGAGCAGTACTTC
j_call: TRBJ2-7; d_call: TRBD2; v_call: TRBV28; clone_size: NA; cdr3_aa: CASSPIAGADDEQYF; cdr3_nt: TGTGCCAGCAGTCCTATAGCGGGAGCGGACGACGAGCAGTACTTC
j_call: TRBJ2-1; d_call: TRBD2; v_call: TRBV6-5; clone_size: NA; cdr3_aa: CASSSLAGSPYNEQFF; cdr3_nt: TGTGCCAGCAGTTCTTTAGCGGGATCCCCCTACAATGAGCAGTTCTTC
j_call: TRBJ1-2; d_call: TRBD1; v_call: TRBV7-2; clone_size: NA; cdr3_aa: CASSVGQGAGYGYTF; cdr3_nt: TGTGCCAGCAGCGTCGGACAGGGGGCTGGCTATGGCTACACCTTC
j_call: TRBJ2-1; d_call: NA; v_call: TRBV7-8; clone_size: NA; cdr3_aa: CASSINEQFF; cdr3_nt: TGTGCCAGCAGCATAAATGAGCAGTTCTTC
j_call: TRBJ2-1; d_call: NA; v_call: TRBV11-2; clone_size: NA; cdr3_aa: CASSLGVGLDEQFF; cdr3_nt: TGTGCCAGCAGCTTAGGCGTTGGGTTGGATGAGCAGTTCTTC
j_call: TRBJ2-7; d_call: TRBD1; v_call: TRBV20-1; clone_size: few; cdr3_aa: CSASSGGGSYEQYF; cdr3_nt: TGCAGTGCTAGCTCAGGGGGTGGCTCCTACGAGCAGTACTTC
j_call: TRBJ2-7; d_call: TRBD2; v_call: TRBV12-3/TRBV12-4; clone_size: NA; cdr3_aa: CASSLGVSGGAYEQYF; cdr3_nt: TGTGCCAGCAGTTTAGGTGTTAGCGGGGGGGCTTACGAGCAGTACTTC
j_call: TRBJ2-1; d_call: NA; v_call: TRBV25-1; clone_size: many; cdr3_aa: CASSDGASYEQFF; cdr3_nt: TGTGCCAGCAGTGACGGGGCTAGCTATGAGCAGTTCTTC
j_call: TRBJ2-7; d_call: NA; v_call: TRBV13; clone_size: NA; cdr3_aa: CASSNRYEQHF; cdr3_nt: TGTGCCAGCAGCAACAGGTACGAGCAGCACTTC
j_call: TRBJ2-3; d_call: TRBD1; v_call: TRBV7-6; clone_size: NA; cdr3_aa: CASSPATGGTDTQYF; cdr3_nt: TGTGCCAGCAGTCCAGCGACAGGGGGCACAGATACGCAGTATTTT
j_call: TRBJ2-1; d_call: TRBD2; v_call: TRBV7-6; clone_size: many; cdr3_aa: CASSLAHGTSVYNEQFF; cdr3_nt: TGTGCCAGCAGCTTAGCCCACGGGACTAGCGTTTACAATGAGCAGTTCTTC
j_call: TRBJ2-3; d_call: NA; v_call: TRBV4-2; clone_size: few; cdr3_aa: CASSQAVRDTQYF; cdr3_nt: TGTGCCAGCAGTCAAGCGGTCCGGGATACGCAGTATTTT
j_call: TRBJ2-3; d_call: TRBD1; v_call: TRBV10-3; clone_size: NA; cdr3_aa: CANSRDRLASTDTQYF; cdr3_nt: TGTGCCAACAGCCGGGACAGGTTAGCTAGCACAGATACGCAGTATTTT
j_call: TRBJ1-1; d_call: NA; v_call: TRBV7-9; clone_size: NA; cdr3_aa: CASSSPVGSYTEAFF; cdr3_nt: TGTGCCAGCAGCTCTCCCGTGGGGTCGTACACTGAAGCTTTCTTT
j_call: TRBJ2-1; d_call: NA; v_call: TRBV24-1; clone_size: NA; cdr3_aa: CATSDPTRDPDSNEQFF; cdr3_nt: TGTGCCACCAGTGATCCAACCCGGGACCCCGACTCGAATGAGCAGTTCTTC
j_call: TRBJ2-7; d_call: TRBD2; v_call: TRBV28; clone_size: few; cdr3_aa: CASSLRAGVTYEQYF; cdr3_nt: TGTGCCAGCAGTTTAAGAGCGGGAGTCACCTACGAGCAGTACTTC
j_call: TRBJ1-1; d_call: NA; v_call: TRBV4-3; clone_size: NA; cdr3_aa: CASSQDGHSNTEAFF; cdr3_nt: TGCGCCAGCAGCCAAGACGGACACTCGAACACTGAAGCTTTCTTT
j_call: TRBJ2-7; d_call: NA; v_call: TRBV20-1; clone_size: many; cdr3_aa: CSARLVTYEQYF; cdr3_nt: TGCAGTGCTAGATTGGTAACCTACGAGCAGTACTTC
j_call: TRBJ2-5; d_call: TRBD2; v_call: TRBV7-2; clone_size: NA; cdr3_aa: CASSLSHLAGVPWYF; cdr3_nt: TGTGCCAGCAGCTTATCGCACCTAGCGGGGGTCCCATGGTACTTC
j_call: TRBJ2-5; d_call: NA; v_call: TRBV6-1; clone_size: NA; cdr3_aa: CASSLQGPRETQYF; cdr3_nt: TGTGCCAGCAGTCTCCAGGGGCCCCGAGAGACCCAGTACTTC
j_call: TRBJ2-1; d_call: NA; v_call: TRBV29-1; clone_size: many; cdr3_aa: CSVLGGGHNEQFF; cdr3_nt: TGCAGCGTTCTAGGCGGAGGCCACAATGAGCAGTTCTTC
j_call: TRBJ2-7; d_call: TRBD2; v_call: TRBV5-1; clone_size: few; cdr3_aa: CASSPGGPNAYEQYF; cdr3_nt: TGCGCCAGCAGCCCGGGAGGCCCGAACGCCTACGAGCAGTACTTC
j_call: TRBJ2-1; d_call: NA; v_call: TRBV7-2; clone_size: few; cdr3_aa: CASSFSSEQFF; cdr3_nt: TGTGCCAGCAGCTTCTCCTCTGAGCAGTTCTTC
j_call: TRBJ2-1; d_call: NA; v_call: TRBV5-1; clone_size: many; cdr3_aa: CASSLLASNEQFF; cdr3_nt: TGCGCCAGCAGCTTATTAGCATCCAATGAGCAGTTCTTC